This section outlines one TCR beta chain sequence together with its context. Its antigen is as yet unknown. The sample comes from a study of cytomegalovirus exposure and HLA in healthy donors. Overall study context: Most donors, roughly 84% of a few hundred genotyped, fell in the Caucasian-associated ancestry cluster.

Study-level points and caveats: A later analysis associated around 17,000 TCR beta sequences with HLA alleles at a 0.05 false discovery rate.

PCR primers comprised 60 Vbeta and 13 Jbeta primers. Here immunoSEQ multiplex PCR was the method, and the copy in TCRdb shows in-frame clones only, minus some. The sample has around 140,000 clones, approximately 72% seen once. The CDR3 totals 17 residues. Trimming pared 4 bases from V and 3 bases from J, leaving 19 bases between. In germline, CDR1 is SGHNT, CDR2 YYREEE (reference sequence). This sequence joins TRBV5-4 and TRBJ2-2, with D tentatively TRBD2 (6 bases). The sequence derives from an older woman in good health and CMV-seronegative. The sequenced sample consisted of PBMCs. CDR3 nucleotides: TGTGCCAGCAGCGCGGGACGGGGGAGGTTAGACACCGGGGAGCTGTTTTTT. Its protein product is CASSAGRGRLDTGELFF.